The rows below give T cell receptor beta chains drawn from one sample of a study of cytomegalovirus exposure and HLA in healthy donors. Profiling relied on immunoSEQ multiplex PCR, and the TCRdb table lists in-frame clones only, not all of them. The sample carries around 140,000 clones, under 75% recorded once. The sequencing sample was made of PBMCs. These TCRs come from a woman aged 35 to 49 in good health and CMV-seronegative. CDR3s include the opening cysteine and the closing phenylalanine or tryptophan. The order of the fields is CDR3 protein, CDR3 DNA, clone size, D gene, J gene, V gene. D genes are given only for firm matches. Where a row states a size, it is once, few, many or the class of an expanded clone; other rows omit it.

CDR3: CASSLDGGNQETQYF
DNA: TGCGCCAGCAGCTTGGACGGGGGGAACCAAGAGACCCAGTACTTC
size: -
D: TRBD2
J: TRBJ2-5
V: TRBV5-1

CDR3: CASSRGGGGNEQFF
DNA: TGTGCCAGCAGTAGGGGGGGCGGGGGCAATGAGCAGTTCTTC
size: many
D: -
J: TRBJ2-1
V: TRBV6-1

CDR3: CATSRGQGNYGYTF
DNA: TGTGCCACCAGCAGAGGCCAGGGTAACTATGGCTACACCTTC
size: -
D: -
J: TRBJ1-2
V: TRBV15

CDR3: CASSDRPLEAFF
DNA: TGTGCCAGCAGCGACAGGCCCCTTGAAGCTTTCTTT
size: -
D: -
J: TRBJ1-1
V: TRBV6-6

CDR3: CASSQFSGKGQPQHF
DNA: TGTGCCAGCAGTCAATTTAGCGGGAAAGGACAGCCCCAGCATTTT
size: few
D: -
J: TRBJ1-5
V: TRBV16

CDR3: CASSLNKWDSRSSYEQYF
DNA: TGTGCCAGCAGCTTAAACAAGTGGGACAGTCGGTCGTCCTACGAGCAGTACTTC
size: few
D: TRBD1
J: TRBJ2-7
V: TRBV11-2

CDR3: CASSPGGSGGKETQYF
DNA: TGTGCCAGCAGTCCCGGGGGTAGCGGGGGTAAAGAGACCCAGTACTTC
size: -
D: TRBD2
J: TRBJ2-5
V: TRBV7-9

CDR3: CASSLGGTTRGNEQFF
DNA: TGCGCCAGCAGCTTGGGGGGGACTACCCGCGGCAATGAGCAGTTCTTC
size: -
D: TRBD2
J: TRBJ2-1
V: TRBV5-1

CDR3: CASSGGQGETYEQYF
DNA: TGTGCCAGCAGTGGAGGACAGGGGGAAACCTACGAGCAGTACTTC
size: few
D: TRBD1
J: TRBJ2-7
V: TRBV2

CDR3: CASSEWSGLRGYTF
DNA: TGTGCCAGCAGTGAATGGTCAGGGCTCAGAGGCTACACCTTC
size: -
D: -
J: TRBJ1-2
V: TRBV25-1

CDR3: CASSTGTSGFTDTQYF
DNA: TGTGCCAGCAGTACCGGGACTAGCGGATTCACAGATACGCAGTATTTT
size: -
D: TRBD2
J: TRBJ2-3
V: TRBV27

CDR3: CASSLSGTGDAFF
DNA: TGTGCCAGCAGCCTGTCCGGGACAGGGGACGCTTTCTTT
size: -
D: TRBD1
J: TRBJ1-1
V: TRBV11-2

CDR3: CASSKSVRRSF
DNA: TGTGCCAGCAGCAAATCCGTCAGGAGGTCCTTC
size: few
D: -
J: TRBJ2-7
V: TRBV21-1